The clone carrying this TCR beta chain was recorded a few times. As yet, its antigen is unknown. The CDR3 is made up of 16 amino acids. The V gene lost 0 bases and the J gene lost 0 bases, with 10 bases spanning the gap. In germline, CDR1 is MGHRA, CDR2 YSYEKL. 5'-RACE, quantitative and with molecular barcodes, yielded the TCR beta libraries. TCRdb reprocessed the 5' RACE reads with MiXCR, giving one entry per CDR3 protein. The sample consists of fewer than 550,000 distinct CDR3 sequences, 5.3% of them appearing once. The data are from a study of CD8 T cells in ankylosing spondylitis. Overall study findings and caveats: Earlier literature documents some of the motif variants in reactive arthritis synovial fluid and blood. Among TCR beta sequences, a motif of roughly 8 highly homologous variants appeared characteristic of ankylosing spondylitis blood. Disease-linked clones, CD8+, were relatively rare in peripheral blood. Reportedly, disease-linked clones are significantly enriched in ankylosing spondylitis patients' matched synovial fluid.

This TCR derives from a male donor with ankylosing spondylitis. Sequenced input: blood, either unsorted or a sorted T cell fraction (not recorded which). This chain joins TRBV4-1 and TRBJ2-3, with D maybe TRBD2 (6 bases). CDR3 amino acids: CASSQERAGSTDTQYF. CDR3 bases: TGCGCCAGCAGCCAAGAACGGGCGGGAAGCACAGATACGCAGTATTTT.